One sample yielded the 12 T cell receptor beta chains listed below, sequenced in a study of T cells in localized non-small cell lung cancer. The assay was immunoSEQ multiplex PCR, and TCRdb's table has in-frame clones only and misses some. The repertoire holds about 20,000 clones, with around 83% as singletons. The source was peripheral blood, collected before any cancer treatment. The receptors come from a man aged 40 to 69 with stage I lung adenocarcinoma.

V usage is TRBV27 and J usage is TRBJ2-7, with D uncertain. Trimming took 6 bases from V and 4 from J, leaving 7 bases between them. This CDR3 contains 11 residues. The germline V gene encodes CDR1 MNHEY and CDR2 SMNVEV (reference sequence). The DNA for the CDR3 is TGTGCCAGCAGGGGAACGTACGAGCAGTACTTC. Residues: CASRGTYEQYF.

J is TRBJ2-5 and V is TRBV28; D possibly corresponds to TRBD2 (5 bases). The CDR3 covers 14 residues. The V gene lost 5 bases and the J gene lost 5 bases, with 15 bases spanning the gap. Per the germline V gene, CDR1 is MDHEN and CDR2 is SYDVKM. The DNA for the CDR3 is TGTGCCAGCAGTACCTCCCTAGCCCCGGAGACCCAGTACTTC. Encoded protein: CASSTSLAPETQYF.

This chain links TRBV27 with TRBJ2-1, with TRBD2 matching 8 bases. Germline CDR1 is MNHEY and CDR2 is SMNVEV (reference sequence). The CDR3 contains 12 residues. V was pared by 3 bases and J by 15 bases, with 7 bases of the junction left unmatched. The CDR3 DNA reads as TGTGCCAGCAGTTTTGGACGGGAGGGCATGTTCTTC. This encodes CASSFGREGMFF.

This clone was seen more than once but under ten times. The chain is built from TRBV9 and TRBJ2-5, with TRBD2 matching over 11 bases. CDR1 is SGDLS and CDR2 is YYNGEE in the germline V gene. V lost 0 bases, J lost 4 bases, and 2 bases stayed unmatched. The CDR3 is 15 amino acids. The CDR3 loop is CASSVDSGRGETQYF. The CDR3 DNA follows: TGTGCCAGCAGCGTAGATAGCGGGAGGGGAGAGACCCAGTACTTC.

The V gene is TRBV7-8, the J gene TRBJ1-6; 10 nucleotides line up with TRBD1. CDR1 and CDR2 (germline): SGHVS, FQNEAQ. The CDR3 runs 16 residues. V lost 6 bases, J lost 1 base, and 3 bases stayed unmatched. The CDR3 spells CASRRDRGSYNSPLHF. In DNA form, the CDR3 reads TGTGCCAGCAGACGGGACAGGGGATCCTATAATTCACCCCTCCACTTT.

CDR3 nucleotides: TGTGCCAGCAGCTTAGGGACGGGGCTCGCAACTAATGAAAAACTGTTTTTT. The encoded protein is CASSLGTGLATNEKLFF. This chain uses TRBV7-8 with TRBJ1-4, with D maybe TRBD1 (5 bases). Germline V gene sequence: CDR1 SGHVS, CDR2 FQNEAQ. V lost 1 base, J lost 0 bases, and 12 bases lay in between. The CDR3 is 17 residues long.

The chain combines TRBV27 with TRBJ1-1; D gene unclear. The CDR3 has 13 amino acids. Trimming shortened V by 0 bases and J by 6 bases, and 8 bases separated the two germline ends. CDR1 is MNHEY, CDR2 SMNVEV, per germline (reference sequence). CDR3 loop: CASSLSRAAEAFF. The CDR3 coding sequence is TGTGCCAGCAGTTTATCGAGGGCGGCTGAAGCTTTCTTT.

The chain carries TRBV10-2 and TRBJ1-5, with D possibly TRBD1 on 5 matching bases. Trimming took 0 bases from V and 4 from J, leaving 10 bases between them. The germline V gene encodes CDR1 WSHSY and CDR2 SAAADI. This CDR3 contains 15 residues. The CDR3 bases are TGCGCCAGCAGTGAGTCCGGGACGGCGAATCAGCCCCAGCATTTT. Amino acids: CASSESGTANQPQHF.

The chain has TRBV4-2 and TRBJ1-4; TRBD1 might be the D (5 bases). The CDR3 is 13 residues long. Trimming took 4 bases from V and 8 from J, leaving 11 bases between them. Germline CDR1 reads LGHNA; CDR2 reads YNFKEQ. CDR3 in amino acids: CASSPGPVEKLFF. The CDR3, as DNA: TGTGCCAGCAGCCCGGGACCGGTCGAAAAACTGTTTTTT.

The table lists this clone with a count of one. This chain uses TRBV7-8 with TRBJ2-5; a weak D match, TRBD2 (5 bases). Germline V gives CDR1 SGHVS, CDR2 FQNEAQ. The CDR3 is 15 residues long. V dropped 0 bases and J dropped 2 bases, with 10 bases sitting between them. The CDR3, as DNA: TGTGCCAGCAGCTTAGCGCGGGTTAAACAAGAGACCCAGTACTTC. Encoded protein: CASSLARVKQETQYF.

The gene calls are TRBV27 and TRBJ1-1; 7 bases match TRBD1. After removal of 4 bases from V and 3 bases from J, the junction contained 2 bases not matched to a gene. Germline-derived CDR1 and CDR2 are MNHEY and SMNVEV (reference sequence). This CDR3 has 13 amino acids. The CDR3 loop reads CASSSTGDTEAFF. The CDR3 DNA reads TGTGCCAGCAGTTCAACAGGGGACACTGAAGCTTTCTTT.

The chain recombines TRBV2 with TRBJ2-7, with D unclear. The CDR3 loop spans 14 amino acids. V dropped 7 bases and J dropped 0 bases, with 13 bases sitting between them. CDR1 and CDR2 (germline): SNHLY, FYNNEI. CDR3 nucleotide sequence: TGTGCCAGCAAGGAACAGCCACTCTCCTACGAGCAGTACTTC. Protein: CASKEQPLSYEQYF. Full variable domain (outside the CDR3, taken from reference TRBV2 and TRBJ2-7): EPEVTQTPSHQVTQMGQEVILRCVPISNHLYFYWYRQILGQKVEFLVSFYNNEISEKSEIFDDQFSVERPDGSNFTLKIRSTKLEDSAMYFCASKEQPLSYEQYFGPGTRLTVT.